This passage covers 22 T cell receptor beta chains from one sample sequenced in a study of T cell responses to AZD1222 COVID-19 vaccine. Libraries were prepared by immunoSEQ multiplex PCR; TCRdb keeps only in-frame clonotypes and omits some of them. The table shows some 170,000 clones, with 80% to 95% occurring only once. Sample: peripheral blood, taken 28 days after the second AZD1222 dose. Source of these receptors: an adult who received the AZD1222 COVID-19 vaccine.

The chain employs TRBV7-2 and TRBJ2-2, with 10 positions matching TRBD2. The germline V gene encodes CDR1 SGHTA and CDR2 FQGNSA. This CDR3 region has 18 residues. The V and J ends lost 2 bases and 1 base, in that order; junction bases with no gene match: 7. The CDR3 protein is CASSLSASSGGNTGELFF. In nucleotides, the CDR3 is TGTGCCAGCAGCTTAAGCGCGTCTAGCGGGGGGAACACCGGGGAGCTGTTTTTT.

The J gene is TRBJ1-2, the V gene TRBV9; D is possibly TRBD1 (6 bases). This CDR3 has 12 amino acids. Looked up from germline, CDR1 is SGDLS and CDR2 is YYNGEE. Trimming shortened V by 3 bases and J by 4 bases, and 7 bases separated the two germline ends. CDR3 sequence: CASSAGVYGYTF. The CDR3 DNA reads TGTGCCAGCAGCGCAGGGGTCTATGGCTACACCTTC.

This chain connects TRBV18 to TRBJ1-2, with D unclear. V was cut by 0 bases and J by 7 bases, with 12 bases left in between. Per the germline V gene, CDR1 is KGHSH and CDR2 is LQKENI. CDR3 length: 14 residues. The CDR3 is CASSPPARSGGYTF. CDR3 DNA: TGTGCCAGCTCACCACCGGCCAGATCGGGTGGCTACACCTTC.

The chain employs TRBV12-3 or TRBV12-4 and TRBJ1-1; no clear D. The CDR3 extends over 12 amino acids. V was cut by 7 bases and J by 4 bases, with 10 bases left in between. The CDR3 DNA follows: TGTGCCAGCACTTTCTCTACCACTGAAGCTTTCTTT. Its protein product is CASTFSTTEAFF.

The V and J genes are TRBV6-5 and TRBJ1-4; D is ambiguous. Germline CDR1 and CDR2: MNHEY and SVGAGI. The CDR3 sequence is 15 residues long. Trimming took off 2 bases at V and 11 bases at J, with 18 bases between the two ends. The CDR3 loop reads CASSYQSPGKEKLFF. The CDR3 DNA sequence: TGTGCCAGCAGTTACCAATCCCCGGGGAAGGAGAAACTGTTTTTT.

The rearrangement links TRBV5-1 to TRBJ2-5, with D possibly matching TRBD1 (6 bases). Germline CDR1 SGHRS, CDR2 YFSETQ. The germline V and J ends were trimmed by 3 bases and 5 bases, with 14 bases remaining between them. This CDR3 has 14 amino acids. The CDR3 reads CASSSRQAGETQYF. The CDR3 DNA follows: TGCGCCAGCAGCTCAAGACAGGCCGGGGAGACCCAGTACTTC.

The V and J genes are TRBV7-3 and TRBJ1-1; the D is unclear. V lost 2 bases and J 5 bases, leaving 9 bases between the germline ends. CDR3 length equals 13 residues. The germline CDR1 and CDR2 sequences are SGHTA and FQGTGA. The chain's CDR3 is CASSLLGFTEAFF. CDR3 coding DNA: TGTGCCAGCAGCTTATTAGGATTTACTGAAGCTTTCTTT.

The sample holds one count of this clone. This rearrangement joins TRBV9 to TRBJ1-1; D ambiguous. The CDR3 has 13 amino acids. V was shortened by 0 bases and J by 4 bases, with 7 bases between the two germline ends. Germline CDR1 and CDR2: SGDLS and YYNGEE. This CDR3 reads CASSVGRTTEAFF. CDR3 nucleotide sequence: TGTGCCAGCAGCGTAGGAAGGACCACTGAAGCTTTCTTT. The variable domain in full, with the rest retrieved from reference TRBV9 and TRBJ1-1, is DSGVTQTPKHLITATGQRVTLRCSPRSGDLSVYWYQQSLDQGLQFLIQYYNGEERAKGNILERFSAQQFPDLHSELNLSSLELGDSALYFCASSVGRTTEAFFGQGTRLTVV.

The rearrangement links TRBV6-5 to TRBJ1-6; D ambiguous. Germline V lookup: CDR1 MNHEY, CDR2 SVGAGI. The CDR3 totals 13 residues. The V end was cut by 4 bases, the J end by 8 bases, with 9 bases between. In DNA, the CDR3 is TGTGCCAGCAGTTTTAGAACGGATTCACCCCTCCACTTT. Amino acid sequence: CASSFRTDSPLHF.

Here the CDR3 reads CASSYSRPPAQYF. The DNA of the CDR3 is TGTGCCAGCAGTTATTCTCGTCCCCCCGCACAGTATTTT. V usage is TRBV6-2 or TRBV6-3 and J usage is TRBJ2-3; D is unclear. The V gene's germline CDR1 is MNHEY and CDR2 SVGEGT. Trimming removed 3 bases from V and 12 bases from J, with 16 bases in between. This CDR3 contains 13 residues.

The CDR3 DNA reads TGTGCCAGCAGCCTCGGGACTAGCGGTCAAGAGACCCAGTACTTC. Translation gives CASSLGTSGQETQYF. This sequence joins TRBV11-2 and TRBJ2-5; 11 bases fit TRBD2. The CDR3 length is 15 residues. Germline V gene lookup returns CDR1 SGHAT and CDR2 FQNNGV. With V trimmed by 5 bases and J by 2 bases, 4 bases remained unmatched.

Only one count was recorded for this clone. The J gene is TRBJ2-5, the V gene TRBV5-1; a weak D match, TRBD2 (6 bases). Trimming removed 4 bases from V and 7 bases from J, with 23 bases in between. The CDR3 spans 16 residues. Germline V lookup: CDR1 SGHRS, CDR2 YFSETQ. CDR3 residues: CASSQDYLERGGTQYF. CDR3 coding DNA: TGCGCCAGCAGCCAGGACTACCTCGAAAGGGGTGGGACCCAGTACTTC.

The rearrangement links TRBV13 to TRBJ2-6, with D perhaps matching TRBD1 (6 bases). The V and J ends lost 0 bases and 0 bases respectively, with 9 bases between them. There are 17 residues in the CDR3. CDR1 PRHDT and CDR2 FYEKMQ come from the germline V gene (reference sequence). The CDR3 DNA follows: TGTGCCAGCAGCTTAGGGACAGGCCTCTCTGGGGCCAACGTCCTGACTTTC. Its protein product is CASSLGTGLSGANVLTF.

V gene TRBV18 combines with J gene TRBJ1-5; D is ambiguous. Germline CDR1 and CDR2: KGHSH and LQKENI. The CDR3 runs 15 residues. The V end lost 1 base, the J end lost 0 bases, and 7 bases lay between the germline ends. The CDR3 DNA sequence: TGTGCCAGCTCACCACAACGGGATAGCAATCAGCCCCAGCATTTT. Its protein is CASSPQRDSNQPQHF.

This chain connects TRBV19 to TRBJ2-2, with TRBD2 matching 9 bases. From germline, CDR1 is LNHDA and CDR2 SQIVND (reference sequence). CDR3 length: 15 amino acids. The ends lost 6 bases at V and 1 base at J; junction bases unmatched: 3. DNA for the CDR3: TGTGCCAGTAGGCTACTAGCGGGGAACACCGGGGAGCTGTTTTTT. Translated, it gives CASRLLAGNTGELFF.

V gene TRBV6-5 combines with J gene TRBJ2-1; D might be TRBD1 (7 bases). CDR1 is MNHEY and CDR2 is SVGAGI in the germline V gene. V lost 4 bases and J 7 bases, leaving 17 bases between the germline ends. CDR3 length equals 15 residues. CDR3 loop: CASSLGLTGRNEQFF. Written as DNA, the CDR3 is TGTGCCAGCAGTTTGGGCTTGACAGGGAGGAATGAGCAGTTCTTC.

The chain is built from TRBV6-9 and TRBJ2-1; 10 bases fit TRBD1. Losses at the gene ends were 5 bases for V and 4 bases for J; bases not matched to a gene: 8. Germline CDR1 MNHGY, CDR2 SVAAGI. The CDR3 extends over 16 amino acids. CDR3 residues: CASSNRQGATYNEQFF. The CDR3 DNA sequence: TGTGCCAGCAGTAACCGACAGGGGGCAACTTACAATGAGCAGTTCTTC.

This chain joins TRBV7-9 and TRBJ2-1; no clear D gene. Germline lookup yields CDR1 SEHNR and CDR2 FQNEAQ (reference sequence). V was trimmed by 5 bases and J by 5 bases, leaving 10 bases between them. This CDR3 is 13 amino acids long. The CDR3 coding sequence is TGTGCCAGCAGCCCCCCCTCGCACAATGAGCAGTTCTTC. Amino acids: CASSPPSHNEQFF.

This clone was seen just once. This CDR3 is CASSFGASYEQYF. The CDR3 nucleotides are TGTGCCAGCAGCTTTGGCGCTTCCTACGAGCAGTACTTC. V and J are TRBV5-5 and TRBJ2-7; D gene uncertain. This CDR3 is 13 amino acids long. The V and J ends lost 2 bases and 1 base respectively, with 7 bases between them. CDR1 and CDR2 from the germline V gene are SGHKS and YYEKEE (reference sequence).

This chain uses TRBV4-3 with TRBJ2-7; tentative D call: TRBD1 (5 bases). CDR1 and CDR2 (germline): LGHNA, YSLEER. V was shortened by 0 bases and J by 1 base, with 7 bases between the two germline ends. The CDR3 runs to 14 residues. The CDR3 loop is CASSQEWTSYEQYF. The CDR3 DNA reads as TGCGCCAGCAGCCAAGAATGGACATCCTACGAGCAGTACTTC.

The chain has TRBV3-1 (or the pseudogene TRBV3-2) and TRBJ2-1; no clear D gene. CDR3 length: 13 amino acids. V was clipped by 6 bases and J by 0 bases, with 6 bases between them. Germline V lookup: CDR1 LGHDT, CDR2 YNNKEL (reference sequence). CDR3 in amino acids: CASSSSSYNEQFF. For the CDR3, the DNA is TGTGCCAGCAGTTCGAGCTCCTACAATGAGCAGTTCTTC.

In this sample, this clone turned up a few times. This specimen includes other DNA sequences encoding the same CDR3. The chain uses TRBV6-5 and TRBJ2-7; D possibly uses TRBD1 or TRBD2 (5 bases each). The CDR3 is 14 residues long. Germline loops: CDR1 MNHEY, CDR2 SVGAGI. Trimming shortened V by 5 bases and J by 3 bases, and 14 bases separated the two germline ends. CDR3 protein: CASSPGTGIYEQYF. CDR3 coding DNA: TGTGCCAGCAGTCCGGGGACGGGAATCTACGAGCAGTACTTC.